Listed below are T cell receptor beta chains from one sample, sequenced in a study of cytomegalovirus exposure and HLA in healthy donors. Repertoires were generated with immunoSEQ multiplex PCR, while TCRdb's copy carries only in-frame clones and drops some. The sample holds 130,000 to 150,000 clones; around 88% are singletons and the top ten take roughly 7.7%. Sequenced material: PBMCs. These receptors were taken from a woman aged 18 to 35 in good health and CMV-seropositive. Each CDR3 is given with its conserved first and last residue. The order of the fields is D gene, clone size, J gene, V gene, CDR3 DNA, CDR3 protein. D genes are given only for firm matches. Clone size is given for some rows only: seen once, a few or many times, or a class if the clone is expanded.

d_call: TRBD1
clone_size: -
j_call: TRBJ2-7
v_call: TRBV28
cdr3_nt: TGTGCCAGCAGTTTAGCCGCAGGGGGCTACGAGCAGTACTTC
cdr3_aa: CASSLAAGGYEQYF

d_call: -
clone_size: -
j_call: TRBJ1-2
v_call: TRBV5-1
cdr3_nt: TGCGCCAGCAGCTGGGCGACAGCGAACTATGGCTACACCTTC
cdr3_aa: CASSWATANYGYTF

d_call: TRBD1
clone_size: once
j_call: TRBJ1-2
v_call: TRBV9
cdr3_nt: TGTGCCAGCAGCGTGGACAGGGTAGGTCTGAATGGCTACACCTTC
cdr3_aa: CASSVDRVGLNGYTF

d_call: TRBD1
clone_size: -
j_call: TRBJ2-7
v_call: TRBV5-4
cdr3_nt: TGTGCCAGCAGCCAACAGCGGGACAGGGCTTATCAGTTC
cdr3_aa: CASSQQRDRAYQF

d_call: -
clone_size: -
j_call: TRBJ1-4
v_call: TRBV5-1
cdr3_nt: TGCGCCAGCAGCTTCCCTTACAGGGCGGAAAATGAAAAACTGTTTTTT
cdr3_aa: CASSFPYRAENEKLFF

d_call: TRBD1
clone_size: once
j_call: TRBJ2-1
v_call: TRBV11-3
cdr3_nt: TGTGCCAGCAGCTTAGAGGGACAGTACAATGAGCAGTTCTTC
cdr3_aa: CASSLEGQYNEQFF

d_call: -
clone_size: -
j_call: TRBJ1-2
v_call: TRBV6-4
cdr3_nt: TGTGCCAGCTCCGACCCGGGCTATGGCTACACCTTC
cdr3_aa: CASSDPGYGYTF

d_call: -
clone_size: -
j_call: TRBJ2-2
v_call: TRBV18
cdr3_nt: -
cdr3_aa: CASSPLSAPGSCFF

d_call: -
clone_size: once
j_call: TRBJ1-2
v_call: TRBV7-2
cdr3_nt: TGTGCCAGCAGCTTGGCCGGGACGTCGGCGGAGGGAGGCTACACCTTC
cdr3_aa: CASSLAGTSAEGGYTF

d_call: -
clone_size: -
j_call: TRBJ1-2
v_call: TRBV7-9
cdr3_nt: TGTGCCAGCAGCGCGGGAACTTATGGCTACACCTTC
cdr3_aa: CASSAGTYGYTF

d_call: -
clone_size: -
j_call: TRBJ2-1
v_call: TRBV25-1
cdr3_nt: TGTGCCAGCAGTACGAGACTACCTTACAATGAGCAGTTCTTC
cdr3_aa: CASSTRLPYNEQFF

d_call: -
clone_size: -
j_call: TRBJ2-7
v_call: TRBV10-2
cdr3_nt: TGCGCCAGCAGTGCGTCCTACGAGCAGTACTTC
cdr3_aa: CASSASYEQYF

d_call: TRBD2
clone_size: -
j_call: TRBJ2-7
v_call: TRBV27
cdr3_nt: TGTGCCAGCCGGCCCTACGGGAGGTCCTACGAGCAGTACTTC
cdr3_aa: CASRPYGRSYEQYF

d_call: TRBD2
clone_size: once
j_call: TRBJ2-5
v_call: TRBV7-8
cdr3_nt: TGTGCCAGCAGCCCCAGCATCGGACTAGCGGAAGAGACCCAGTACTTC
cdr3_aa: CASSPSIGLAEETQYF

d_call: -
clone_size: -
j_call: TRBJ1-6
v_call: TRBV28
cdr3_nt: TGTGCCAGCAGTCCAACCGGGACAAATAATTCACCCCTCCACTTT
cdr3_aa: CASSPTGTNNSPLHF

d_call: TRBD1
clone_size: -
j_call: TRBJ2-7
v_call: TRBV27
cdr3_nt: TGTGCCAGCAGCCGTCCAGGGGGCTACGAGCAGTACTTC
cdr3_aa: CASSRPGGYEQYF

d_call: -
clone_size: -
j_call: TRBJ1-2
v_call: TRBV7-2
cdr3_nt: TGTGCCAGCAGCTCCTACCAGGGGGGCTACACCTTC
cdr3_aa: CASSSYQGGYTF

d_call: TRBD1
clone_size: -
j_call: TRBJ2-1
v_call: TRBV6-5
cdr3_nt: TGTGCCAGCAGACCAGGGACAGGGGCATACAATGAGCAGTTCTTC
cdr3_aa: CASRPGTGAYNEQFF

d_call: TRBD1
clone_size: -
j_call: TRBJ1-2
v_call: TRBV7-3
cdr3_nt: TGTGCCAGCAGCTTAGGGACAGGGTATGGCTACACCTTC
cdr3_aa: CASSLGTGYGYTF

d_call: TRBD1
clone_size: -
j_call: TRBJ2-7
v_call: TRBV19
cdr3_nt: TGTGCCAGTAGTATAGGTACAGGGGGCTACGAGCAGTACTTC
cdr3_aa: CASSIGTGGYEQYF

d_call: TRBD1
clone_size: -
j_call: TRBJ1-5
v_call: TRBV28
cdr3_nt: TGTGCCAGCAGTTTTGCCGGGACAGATATTAGCAATCAGCCCCAGCATTTT
cdr3_aa: CASSFAGTDISNQPQHF

d_call: -
clone_size: -
j_call: TRBJ1-6
v_call: TRBV5-6
cdr3_nt: TGTGCCAGCAGCTTGAGGGGTAATAATTCACCCCTCCACTTT
cdr3_aa: CASSLRGNNSPLHF

d_call: -
clone_size: -
j_call: TRBJ2-1
v_call: TRBV7-7
cdr3_nt: TGTGCTAGCAGCTTAGGCGGGGCTACCTACAATGAGCAGTTCTTC
cdr3_aa: CASSLGGATYNEQFF

d_call: -
clone_size: -
j_call: TRBJ2-7
v_call: TRBV18
cdr3_nt: TGTGCCAGCTCGAACCCAACCCAGGACGAGCAGTACTTC
cdr3_aa: CASSNPTQDEQYF

d_call: -
clone_size: -
j_call: TRBJ2-7
v_call: TRBV6-1
cdr3_nt: TGTGCCAGTTACAGCTCCTACGAGCAGTACTTC
cdr3_aa: CASYSSYEQYF

d_call: TRBD1
clone_size: -
j_call: TRBJ2-7
v_call: TRBV5-1
cdr3_nt: TGCGCCAGCAGCTTACAAAGATCTTATGGGACAGGGGGCGGCGAGCAGTACTTC
cdr3_aa: CASSLQRSYGTGGGEQYF

d_call: TRBD1
clone_size: -
j_call: TRBJ1-2
v_call: TRBV9
cdr3_nt: TGTGCCAGCAGCGTAGGGACAGGGGTGAAGTATGGCTACACCTTC
cdr3_aa: CASSVGTGVKYGYTF

d_call: TRBD1
clone_size: -
j_call: TRBJ1-1
v_call: TRBV5-4
cdr3_nt: TGTGCCAGCAGCTTGCAGGGGGGCACTGAAGCTTTCTTT
cdr3_aa: CASSLQGGTEAFF

d_call: -
clone_size: -
j_call: TRBJ1-2
v_call: TRBV28
cdr3_nt: TGTGCCAGCAGTCGACAACGCGGCTACACCTTC
cdr3_aa: CASSRQRGYTF

d_call: TRBD2
clone_size: -
j_call: TRBJ2-1
v_call: TRBV25-1
cdr3_nt: TGTGCCAGCAGTGATCTGGCGGGAGGGTATGAGCAGTTCTTC
cdr3_aa: CASSDLAGGYEQFF

d_call: -
clone_size: -
j_call: TRBJ1-4
v_call: TRBV4-1
cdr3_nt: TGCGCCAGCAGCCGGTACAGGGAGTTTAATGAAAAACTGTTTTTT
cdr3_aa: CASSRYREFNEKLFF

d_call: TRBD1
clone_size: -
j_call: TRBJ2-2
v_call: TRBV5-1
cdr3_nt: TGCGCCAGCAGCTCGGGACAGCCGAACACCGGGGAGCTGTTTTTT
cdr3_aa: CASSSGQPNTGELFF

d_call: -
clone_size: -
j_call: TRBJ1-6
v_call: TRBV5-1
cdr3_nt: TGCGCCAGCAGCCCACGGGGGTCCAATTCACCCCTCCACTTT
cdr3_aa: CASSPRGSNSPLHF

d_call: -
clone_size: -
j_call: TRBJ2-7
v_call: TRBV6-5
cdr3_nt: TGTGCCAGCCATCGTCAGGGTTATGAGGAGCAGTACTTC
cdr3_aa: CASHRQGYEEQYF

d_call: TRBD2
clone_size: -
j_call: TRBJ2-2
v_call: TRBV6-6
cdr3_nt: TGTGCCAGCAGAGCGGGAGGGGGGGAGCTGTTTTTT
cdr3_aa: CASRAGGGELFF

d_call: -
clone_size: -
j_call: TRBJ1-5
v_call: TRBV6-1
cdr3_nt: TGTGCCAGCAGTGTGGGGTCCAGGGGTGGCAATCAGCCCCAGCATTTT
cdr3_aa: CASSVGSRGGNQPQHF

d_call: -
clone_size: once
j_call: TRBJ1-2
v_call: TRBV30
cdr3_nt: TGTGCCTGGAGTACTGGGGGGACGGGAGGCTACACCTTC
cdr3_aa: CAWSTGGTGGYTF

d_call: TRBD1
clone_size: -
j_call: TRBJ1-2
v_call: TRBV27
cdr3_nt: TGTGCCAGCAGTTCGACAGGGGGCCGTATAAGTAGTGGCTACACCTTC
cdr3_aa: CASSSTGGRISSGYTF

d_call: TRBD1
clone_size: once
j_call: TRBJ1-3
v_call: TRBV25-1
cdr3_nt: TGTGCCAGCAGTGAACTTGGGACAGGGGAGGACACCATATATTTT
cdr3_aa: CASSELGTGEDTIYF

d_call: -
clone_size: -
j_call: TRBJ2-1
v_call: TRBV4-1
cdr3_nt: TGCGCCAGCAGCCAAGACACGAGCTCCTACAATGAGCAGTTCTTC
cdr3_aa: CASSQDTSSYNEQFF

d_call: -
clone_size: -
j_call: TRBJ1-1
v_call: TRBV15
cdr3_nt: TGTGCCACCAGCGTTGCAGTACAGAACACTGAAGCTTTCTTT
cdr3_aa: CATSVAVQNTEAFF

d_call: TRBD2
clone_size: -
j_call: TRBJ2-3
v_call: TRBV4-2
cdr3_nt: TGTGCCAGCAGCCAAGGGACTAGCGGGGGGGCCACTAGCACAGATACGCAGTATTTT
cdr3_aa: CASSQGTSGGATSTDTQYF

d_call: TRBD1
clone_size: -
j_call: TRBJ2-2
v_call: TRBV11-3
cdr3_nt: TGTGCCAGCAGCTTAGGGGACCCCTCAGGGGGGCTGTTTTTT
cdr3_aa: CASSLGDPSGGLFF

d_call: TRBD2
clone_size: few
j_call: TRBJ2-7
v_call: TRBV18
cdr3_nt: TGTGCCAGCTCACCGGGGACTAGCGACTCCTACGAGCAGTACTTC
cdr3_aa: CASSPGTSDSYEQYF

d_call: -
clone_size: -
j_call: TRBJ1-1
v_call: TRBV9
cdr3_nt: TGTGCCAGCAGCGTAGAGAGGGAAATGAACACTGAAGCTTTCTTT
cdr3_aa: CASSVEREMNTEAFF

d_call: -
clone_size: -
j_call: TRBJ2-2
v_call: TRBV28
cdr3_nt: TGTGCCAGCAGTTTTCAGGGTTTGAACACCGGGGAGCTGTTTTTT
cdr3_aa: CASSFQGLNTGELFF

d_call: -
clone_size: few
j_call: TRBJ1-1
v_call: TRBV19
cdr3_nt: TGTGCCAGTAGTATGTGGGAACAGGTAGAAGCTTTCTTT
cdr3_aa: CASSMWEQVEAFF

d_call: -
clone_size: -
j_call: TRBJ1-1
v_call: TRBV7-8
cdr3_nt: TGTGCCAGCAGCGTGACACTGAACACTGAAGCTTTCTTT
cdr3_aa: CASSVTLNTEAFF

d_call: TRBD2
clone_size: -
j_call: TRBJ2-3
v_call: TRBV15
cdr3_nt: TGTGCCACCAGCGGTCTAGCGGACACAGATACGCAGTATTTT
cdr3_aa: CATSGLADTDTQYF

d_call: TRBD1
clone_size: -
j_call: TRBJ1-2
v_call: TRBV27
cdr3_nt: TGTGCCAGCAGTCCCCGAAACAGGGGCGGGTATGGCTACACCTTC
cdr3_aa: CASSPRNRGGYGYTF

d_call: -
clone_size: -
j_call: TRBJ2-5
v_call: TRBV5-1
cdr3_nt: TGCGCCAGCAGCTTCGTGGGGGGTCGGGAGACCCAGTACTTC
cdr3_aa: CASSFVGGRETQYF